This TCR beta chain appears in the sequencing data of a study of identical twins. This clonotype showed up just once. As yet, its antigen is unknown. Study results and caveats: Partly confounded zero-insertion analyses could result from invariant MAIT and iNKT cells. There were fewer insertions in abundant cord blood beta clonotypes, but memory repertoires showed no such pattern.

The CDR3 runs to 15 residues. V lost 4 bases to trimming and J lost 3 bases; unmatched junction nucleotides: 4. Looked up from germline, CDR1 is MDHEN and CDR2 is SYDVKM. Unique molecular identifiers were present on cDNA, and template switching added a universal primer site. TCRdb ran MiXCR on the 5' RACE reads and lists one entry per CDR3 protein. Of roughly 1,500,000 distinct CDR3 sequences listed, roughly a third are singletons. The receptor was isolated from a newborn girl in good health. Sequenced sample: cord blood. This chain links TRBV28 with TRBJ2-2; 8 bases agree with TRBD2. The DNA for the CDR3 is TGTGCCAGCAGTTCGGGGGGGAGTTACACCGGGGAGCTGTTTTTT. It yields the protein CASSSGGSYTGELFF.